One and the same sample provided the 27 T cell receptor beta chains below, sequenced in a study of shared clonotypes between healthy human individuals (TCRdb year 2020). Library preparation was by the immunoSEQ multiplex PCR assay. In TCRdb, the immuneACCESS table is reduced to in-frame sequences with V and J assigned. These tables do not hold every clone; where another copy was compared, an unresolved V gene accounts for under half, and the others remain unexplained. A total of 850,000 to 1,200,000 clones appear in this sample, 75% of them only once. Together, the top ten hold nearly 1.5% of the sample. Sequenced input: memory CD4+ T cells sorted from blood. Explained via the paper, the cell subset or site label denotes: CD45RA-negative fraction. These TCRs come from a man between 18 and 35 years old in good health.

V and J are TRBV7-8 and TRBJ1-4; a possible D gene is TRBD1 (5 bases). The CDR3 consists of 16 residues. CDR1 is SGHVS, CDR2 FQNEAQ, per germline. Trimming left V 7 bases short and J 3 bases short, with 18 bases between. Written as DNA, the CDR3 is TGTGCCAGCACCCAGAGGGGTGGCAGCTCTAATGAAAAACTGTTTTTT. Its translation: CASTQRGGSSNEKLFF.

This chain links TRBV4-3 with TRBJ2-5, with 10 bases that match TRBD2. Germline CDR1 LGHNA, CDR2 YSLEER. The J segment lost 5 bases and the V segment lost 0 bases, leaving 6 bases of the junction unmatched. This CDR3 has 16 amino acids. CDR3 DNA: TGCGCCAGCAGCCAAGAGCTAGCGGGAGTTGGGGAGACCCAGTACTTC. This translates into CASSQELAGVGETQYF.

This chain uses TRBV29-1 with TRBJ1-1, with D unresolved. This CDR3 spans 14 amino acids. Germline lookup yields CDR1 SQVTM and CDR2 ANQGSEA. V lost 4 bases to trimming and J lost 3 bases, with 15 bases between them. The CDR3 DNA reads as TGCAGCGTTGTCGGTGGCGGTGCTTACACTGAAGCTTTCTTT. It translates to CSVVGGGAYTEAFF.

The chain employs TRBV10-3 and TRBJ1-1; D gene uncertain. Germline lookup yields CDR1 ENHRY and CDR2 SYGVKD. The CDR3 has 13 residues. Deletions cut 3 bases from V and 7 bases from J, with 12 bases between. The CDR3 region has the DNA TGTGCCATCAGTGATTTCGAGGGTGGTGAAGCTTTCTTT. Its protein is CAISDFEGGEAFF.

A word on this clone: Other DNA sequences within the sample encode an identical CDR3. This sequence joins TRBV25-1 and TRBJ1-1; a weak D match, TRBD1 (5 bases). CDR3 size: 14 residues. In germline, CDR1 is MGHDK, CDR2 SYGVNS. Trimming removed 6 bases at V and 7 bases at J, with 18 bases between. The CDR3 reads CASRSSGAELEAFF. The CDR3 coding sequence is TGTGCCAGCAGATCGTCTGGGGCAGAACTTGAAGCTTTCTTT.

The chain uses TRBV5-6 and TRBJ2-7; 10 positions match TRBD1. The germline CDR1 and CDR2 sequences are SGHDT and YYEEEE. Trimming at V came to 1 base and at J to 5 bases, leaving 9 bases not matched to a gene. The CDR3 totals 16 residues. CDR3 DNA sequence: TGTGCCAGCAGCTTGTTCCCGGGACAGGGGACCCACGAGCAGTACTTC. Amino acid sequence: CASSLFPGQGTHEQYF.

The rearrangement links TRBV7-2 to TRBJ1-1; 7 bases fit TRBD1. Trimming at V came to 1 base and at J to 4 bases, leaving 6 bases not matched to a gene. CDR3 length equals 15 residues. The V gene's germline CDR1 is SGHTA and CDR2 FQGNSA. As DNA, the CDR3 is TGTGCCAGCAGCTTAGAGGGGGCTCGGGGCACTGAAGCTTTCTTT. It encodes CASSLEGARGTEAFF.

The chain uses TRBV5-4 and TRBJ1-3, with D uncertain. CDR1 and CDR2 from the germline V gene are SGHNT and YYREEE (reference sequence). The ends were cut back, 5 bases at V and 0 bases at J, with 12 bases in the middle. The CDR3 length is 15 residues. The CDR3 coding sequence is TGTGCCAGCAGTTACCCACAGAACTCTGGAAACACCATATATTTT. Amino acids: CASSYPQNSGNTIYF. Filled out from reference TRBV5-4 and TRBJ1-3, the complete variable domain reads ETGVTQSPTHLIKTRGQQVTLRCSSQSGHNTVSWYQQALGQGPQFIFQYYREEENGRGNFPPRFSGLQFPNYSSELNVNALELDDSALYLCASSYPQNSGNTIYFGEGSWLTVV.

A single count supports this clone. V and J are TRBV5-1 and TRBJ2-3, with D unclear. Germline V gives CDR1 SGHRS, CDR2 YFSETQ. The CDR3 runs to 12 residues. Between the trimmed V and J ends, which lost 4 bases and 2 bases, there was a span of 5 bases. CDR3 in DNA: TGCGCCAGCAGCCCAATCACAGATACGCAGTATTTT. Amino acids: CASSPITDTQYF.

CDR3 nucleotide sequence: TGTGCCAGCAGGGACAGTAAGAATCAGCCCCAGCATTTT. Its translation: CASRDSKNQPQHF. The genes are TRBV6-5 and TRBJ1-5; D is possibly TRBD1 (6 bases). The CDR3 extends over 13 amino acids. The V and J ends lost 6 bases and 4 bases respectively, with 10 bases between them. Germline loops: CDR1 MNHEY, CDR2 SVGAGI.

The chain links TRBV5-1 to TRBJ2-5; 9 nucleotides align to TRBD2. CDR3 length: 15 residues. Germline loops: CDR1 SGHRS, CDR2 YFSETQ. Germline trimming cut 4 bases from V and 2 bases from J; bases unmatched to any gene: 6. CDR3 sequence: CASSGGGAGQETQYF. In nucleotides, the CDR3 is TGCGCCAGCAGCGGCGGGGGGGCCGGTCAAGAGACCCAGTACTTC.

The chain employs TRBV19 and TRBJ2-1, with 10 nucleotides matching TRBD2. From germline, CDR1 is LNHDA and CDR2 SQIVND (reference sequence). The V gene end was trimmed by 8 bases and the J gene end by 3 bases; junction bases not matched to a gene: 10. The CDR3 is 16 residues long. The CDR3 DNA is TGTGCCAGTTCTTTCAGCGGGAGGGCCCTCTACAATGAGCAGTTCTTC. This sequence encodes CASSFSGRALYNEQFF.

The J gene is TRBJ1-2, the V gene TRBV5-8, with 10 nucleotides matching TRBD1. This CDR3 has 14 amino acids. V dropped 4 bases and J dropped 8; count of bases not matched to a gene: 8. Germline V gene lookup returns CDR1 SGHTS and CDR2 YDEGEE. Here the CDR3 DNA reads TGTGCCAGCAGCCGGGACAGGGGCCCCGGGGGCTACACCTTC. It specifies CASSRDRGPGGYTF.

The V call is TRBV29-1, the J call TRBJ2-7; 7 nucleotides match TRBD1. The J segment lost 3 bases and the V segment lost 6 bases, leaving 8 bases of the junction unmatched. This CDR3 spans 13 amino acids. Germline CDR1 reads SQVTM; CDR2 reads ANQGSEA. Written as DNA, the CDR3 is TGCAGCGTCCAGACAGGGTATGGCTACGAGCAGTACTTC. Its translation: CSVQTGYGYEQYF.

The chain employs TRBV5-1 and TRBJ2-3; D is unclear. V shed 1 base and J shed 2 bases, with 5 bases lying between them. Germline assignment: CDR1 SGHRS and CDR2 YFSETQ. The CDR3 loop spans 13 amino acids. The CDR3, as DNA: TGCGCCAGCAGCTTGCGCATCACAGATACGCAGTATTTT. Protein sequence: CASSLRITDTQYF.

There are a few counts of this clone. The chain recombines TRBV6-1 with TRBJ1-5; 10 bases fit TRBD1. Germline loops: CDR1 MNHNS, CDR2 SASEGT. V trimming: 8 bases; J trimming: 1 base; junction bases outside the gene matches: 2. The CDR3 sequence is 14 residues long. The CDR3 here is CASRTGGSNQPQHF. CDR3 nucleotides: TGTGCCAGCCGGACAGGGGGGAGCAATCAGCCCCAGCATTTT.

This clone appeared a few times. CDR3 sequence (DNA): TGTGCCAGCAGCCTCAGCGGGGGATATTACAATGAGCAGTTCTTC. It codes for CASSLSGGYYNEQFF. This sequence joins TRBV7-2 and TRBJ2-1; 8 positions agree with TRBD2. With 5 bases clipped from V and 4 bases from J, the junction kept 7 bases outside the gene matches. The CDR3 length is 15 residues. Germline loops: CDR1 SGHTA, CDR2 FQGNSA.

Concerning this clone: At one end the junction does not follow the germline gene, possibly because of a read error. The CDR3 DNA follows: TGTGCCAGCAGCTTAGAGTCGGCTGCCCCGGACTTC. Translation gives CASSLESAAPDF. The genes are TRBV11-2 and TRBJ2-4; no definite D call. Germline CDR1 SGHAT, CDR2 FQNNGV. This CDR3 comprises 12 residues.

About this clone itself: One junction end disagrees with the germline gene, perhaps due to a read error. CDR3 nucleotide sequence: TGTGCCTGCAGACGGACTAGCGTGGATACGCAGTATTTT. Its translation is CACRRTSVDTQYF. This chain uses TRBV6-5 with TRBJ2-3; TRBD2 matches 9 bases. The CDR3 extends over 13 amino acids. Germline CDR1 reads MNHEY; CDR2 reads SVGAGI.

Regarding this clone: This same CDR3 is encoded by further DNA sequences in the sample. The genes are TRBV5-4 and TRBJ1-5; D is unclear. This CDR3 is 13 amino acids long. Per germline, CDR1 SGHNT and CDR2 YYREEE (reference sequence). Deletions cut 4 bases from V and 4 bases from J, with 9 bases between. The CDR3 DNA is TGTGCCAGCAGCCTAGATAGAAATCAGCCCCAGCATTTT. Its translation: CASSLDRNQPQHF. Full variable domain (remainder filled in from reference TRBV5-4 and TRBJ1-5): ETGVTQSPTHLIKTRGQQVTLRCSSQSGHNTVSWYQQALGQGPQFIFQYYREEENGRGNFPPRFSGLQFPNYSSELNVNALELDDSALYLCASSLDRNQPQHFGDGTRLSIL.

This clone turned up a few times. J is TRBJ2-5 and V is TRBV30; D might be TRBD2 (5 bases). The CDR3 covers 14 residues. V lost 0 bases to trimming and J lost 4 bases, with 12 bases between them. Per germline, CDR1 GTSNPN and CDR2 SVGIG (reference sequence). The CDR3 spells CAWSVGGWRETQYF. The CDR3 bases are TGTGCCTGGAGTGTTGGAGGCTGGAGAGAGACCCAGTACTTC. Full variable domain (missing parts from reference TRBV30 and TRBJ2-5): SQTIHQWPATLVQPVGSPLSLECTVEGTSNPNLYWYRQAAGRGLQLLFYSVGIGQISSEVPQNLSASRPQDRQFILSSKKLLLSDSGFYLCAWSVGGWRETQYFGPGTRLLVL.

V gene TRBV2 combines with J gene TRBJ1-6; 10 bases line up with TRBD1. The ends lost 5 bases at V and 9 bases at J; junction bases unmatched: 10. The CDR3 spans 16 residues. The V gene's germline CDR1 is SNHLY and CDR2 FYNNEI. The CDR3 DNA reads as TGTGCCAGCAGTCAAGGATCGACAGGGGGCGGTTCACCCCTCCACTTT. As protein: CASSQGSTGGGSPLHF. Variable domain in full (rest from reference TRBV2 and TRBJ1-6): EPEVTQTPSHQVTQMGQEVILRCVPISNHLYFYWYRQILGQKVEFLVSFYNNEISEKSEIFDDQFSVERPDGSNFTLKIRSTKLEDSAMYFCASSQGSTGGGSPLHFGNGTRLTVT.

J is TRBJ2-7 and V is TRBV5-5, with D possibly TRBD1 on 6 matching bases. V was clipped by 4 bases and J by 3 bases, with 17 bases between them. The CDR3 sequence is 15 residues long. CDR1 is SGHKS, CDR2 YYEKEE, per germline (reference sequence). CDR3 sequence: CASSHDRLANYEQYF. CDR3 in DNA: TGTGCCAGCAGCCATGACAGGCTGGCGAACTACGAGCAGTACTTC. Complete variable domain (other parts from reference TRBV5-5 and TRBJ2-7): DAGVTQSPTHLIKTRGQQVTLRCSPISGHKSVSWYQQVLGQGPQFIFQYYEKEERGRGNFPDRFSARQFPNYSSELNVNALLLGDSALYLCASSHDRLANYEQYFGPGTRLTVT.

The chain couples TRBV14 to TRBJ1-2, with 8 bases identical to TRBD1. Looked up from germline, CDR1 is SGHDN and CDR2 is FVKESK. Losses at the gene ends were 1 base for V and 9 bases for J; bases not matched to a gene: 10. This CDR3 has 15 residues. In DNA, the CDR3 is TGTGCCAGCAGCCAAGGAGTCGTGACAGGGGAGAGCTACACCTTC. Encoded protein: CASSQGVVTGESYTF.

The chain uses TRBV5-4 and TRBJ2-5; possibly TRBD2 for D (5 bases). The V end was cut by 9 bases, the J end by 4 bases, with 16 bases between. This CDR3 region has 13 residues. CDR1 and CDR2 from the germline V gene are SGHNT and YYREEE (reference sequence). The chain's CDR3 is CATSERLRETQYF. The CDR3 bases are TGTGCCACCTCGGAGCGGTTAAGAGAGACCCAGTACTTC.

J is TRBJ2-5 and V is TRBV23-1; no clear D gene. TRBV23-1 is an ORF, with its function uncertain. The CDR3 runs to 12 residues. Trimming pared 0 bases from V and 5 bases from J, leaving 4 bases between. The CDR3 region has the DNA TGCGCCAGCAGTCAATCCAGGGAGACCCAGTACTTC. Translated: CASSQSRETQYF.

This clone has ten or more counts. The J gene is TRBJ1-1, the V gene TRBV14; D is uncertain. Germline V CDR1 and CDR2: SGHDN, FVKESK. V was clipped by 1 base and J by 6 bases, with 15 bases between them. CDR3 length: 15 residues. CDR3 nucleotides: TGTGCCAGCAGCCAAGGTAACCGGCGGGTCCCTGAAGCTTTCTTT. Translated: CASSQGNRRVPEAFF. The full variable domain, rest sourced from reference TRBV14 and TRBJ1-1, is EAGVTQFPSHSVIEKGQTVTLRCDPISGHDNLYWYRRVMGKEIKFLLHFVKESKQDESGMPNNRFLAERTGGTYSTLKVQPAELEDSGVYFCASSQGNRRVPEAFFGQGTRLTVV.